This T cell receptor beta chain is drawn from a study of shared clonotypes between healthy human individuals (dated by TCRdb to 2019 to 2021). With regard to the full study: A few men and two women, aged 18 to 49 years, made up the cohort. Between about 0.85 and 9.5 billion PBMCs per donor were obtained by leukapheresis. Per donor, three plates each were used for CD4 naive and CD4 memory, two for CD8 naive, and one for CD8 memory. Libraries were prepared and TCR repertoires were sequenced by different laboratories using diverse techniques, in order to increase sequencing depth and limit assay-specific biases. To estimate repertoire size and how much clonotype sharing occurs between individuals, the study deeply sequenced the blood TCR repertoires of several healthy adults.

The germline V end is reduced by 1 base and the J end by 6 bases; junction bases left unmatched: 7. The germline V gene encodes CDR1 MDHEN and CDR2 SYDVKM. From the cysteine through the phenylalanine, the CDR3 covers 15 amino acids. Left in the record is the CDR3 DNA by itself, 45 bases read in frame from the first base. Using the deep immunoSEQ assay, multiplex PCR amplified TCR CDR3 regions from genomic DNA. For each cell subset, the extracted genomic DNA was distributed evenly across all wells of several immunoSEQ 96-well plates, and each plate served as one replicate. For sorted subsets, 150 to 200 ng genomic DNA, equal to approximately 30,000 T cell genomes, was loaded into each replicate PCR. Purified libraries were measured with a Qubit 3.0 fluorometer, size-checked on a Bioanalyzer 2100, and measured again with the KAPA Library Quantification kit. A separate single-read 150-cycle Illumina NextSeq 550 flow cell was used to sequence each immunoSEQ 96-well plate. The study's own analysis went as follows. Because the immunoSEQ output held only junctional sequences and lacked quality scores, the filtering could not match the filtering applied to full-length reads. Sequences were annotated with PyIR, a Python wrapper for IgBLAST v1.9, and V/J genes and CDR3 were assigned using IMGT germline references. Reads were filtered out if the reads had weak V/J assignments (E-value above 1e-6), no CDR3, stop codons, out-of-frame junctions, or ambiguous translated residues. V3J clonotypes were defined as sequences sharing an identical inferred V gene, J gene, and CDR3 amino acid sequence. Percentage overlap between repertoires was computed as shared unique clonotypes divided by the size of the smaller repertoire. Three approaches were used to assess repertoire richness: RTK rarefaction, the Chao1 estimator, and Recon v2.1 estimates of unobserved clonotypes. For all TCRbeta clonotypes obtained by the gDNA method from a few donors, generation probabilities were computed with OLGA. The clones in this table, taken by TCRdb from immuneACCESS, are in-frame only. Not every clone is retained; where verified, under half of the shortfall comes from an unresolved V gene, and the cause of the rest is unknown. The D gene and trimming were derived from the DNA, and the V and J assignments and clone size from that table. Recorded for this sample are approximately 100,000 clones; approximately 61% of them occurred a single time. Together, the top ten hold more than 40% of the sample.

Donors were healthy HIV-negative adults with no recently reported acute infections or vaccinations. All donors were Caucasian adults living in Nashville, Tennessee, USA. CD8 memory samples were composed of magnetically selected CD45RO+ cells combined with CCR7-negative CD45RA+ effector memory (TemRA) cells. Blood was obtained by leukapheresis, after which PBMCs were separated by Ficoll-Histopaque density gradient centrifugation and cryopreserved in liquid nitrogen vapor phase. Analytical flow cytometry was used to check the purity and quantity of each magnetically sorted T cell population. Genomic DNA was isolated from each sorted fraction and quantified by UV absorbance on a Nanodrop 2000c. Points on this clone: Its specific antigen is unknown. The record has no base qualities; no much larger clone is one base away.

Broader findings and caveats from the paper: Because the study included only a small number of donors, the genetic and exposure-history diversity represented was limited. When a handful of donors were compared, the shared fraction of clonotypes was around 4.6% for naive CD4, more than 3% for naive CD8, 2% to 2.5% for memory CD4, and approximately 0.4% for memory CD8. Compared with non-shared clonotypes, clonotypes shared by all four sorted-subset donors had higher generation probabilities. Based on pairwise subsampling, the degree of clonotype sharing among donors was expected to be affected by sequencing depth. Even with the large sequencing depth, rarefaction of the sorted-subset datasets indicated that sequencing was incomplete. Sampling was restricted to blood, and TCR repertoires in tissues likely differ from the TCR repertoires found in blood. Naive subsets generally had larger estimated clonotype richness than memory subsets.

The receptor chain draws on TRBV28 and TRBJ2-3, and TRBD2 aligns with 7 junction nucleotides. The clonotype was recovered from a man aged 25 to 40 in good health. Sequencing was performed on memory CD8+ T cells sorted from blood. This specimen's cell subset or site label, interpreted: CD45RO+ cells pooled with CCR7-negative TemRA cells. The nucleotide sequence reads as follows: TGTGCCAGCAGTTTATTGGCTAGCGGCTCCGATACGCAGTATTTT. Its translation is CASSLLASGSDTQYF. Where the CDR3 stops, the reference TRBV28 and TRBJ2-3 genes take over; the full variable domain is DVKVTQSSRYLVKRTGEKVFLECVQDMDHENMFWYRQDPGLGLRLIYFSYDVKMKEKGDIPEGYSVSREKKERFSLILESASTNQTSMYLCASSLLASGSDTQYFGPGTRLTVL.